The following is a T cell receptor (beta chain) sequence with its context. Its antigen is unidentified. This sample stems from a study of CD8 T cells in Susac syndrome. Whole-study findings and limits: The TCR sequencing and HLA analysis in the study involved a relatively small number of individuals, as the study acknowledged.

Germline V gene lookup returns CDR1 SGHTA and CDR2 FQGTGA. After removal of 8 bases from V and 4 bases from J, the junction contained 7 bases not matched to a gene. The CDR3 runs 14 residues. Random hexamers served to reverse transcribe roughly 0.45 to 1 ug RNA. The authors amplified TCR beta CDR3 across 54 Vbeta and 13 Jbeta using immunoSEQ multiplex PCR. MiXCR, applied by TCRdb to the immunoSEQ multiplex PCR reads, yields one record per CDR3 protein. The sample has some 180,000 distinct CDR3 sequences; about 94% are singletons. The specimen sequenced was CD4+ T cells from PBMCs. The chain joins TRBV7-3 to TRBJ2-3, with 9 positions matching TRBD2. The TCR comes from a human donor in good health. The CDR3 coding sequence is TGTGCCAGCTCCCCGGGACTAGCTGCAGATACGCAGTATTTT. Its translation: CASSPGLAADTQYF.